These 9 T cell receptor beta chains were all obtained from the same sample, sequenced in a study of T-cell reconstitution after alpha-beta-depleted transplantation in children. Using unique molecular identifiers, the investigators prepared the TCRbeta library. TCRdb fed the PCR reads into MiXCR, producing one record per CDR3 protein. The sample shows hundreds of thousands of distinct CDR3 sequences, roughly 11% of them seen only once. The specimen was peripheral blood, collected 180 days after TCRalphabeta/CD19-depleted stem cell transplant. These receptor sequences come from a male patient aged 2 to 10 who had a stem cell transplant for chronic granulomatous disease, so the T cells may come from the graft donor.

About this clonotype itself: A much larger clone differs from this one at a single base, so this may be a read error. The chain carries TRBV5-1 and TRBJ2-7; 7 positions agree with TRBD1. CDR1 and CDR2 (germline): SGHRS, YFSETQ. The CDR3 contains 15 residues. The CDR3 sequence: CASSTLRDSNYEHYF. The CDR3 coding sequence is TGCGCCAGCAGCACGCTTCGGGACAGTAACTACGAGCATTACTTC.

This clonotype was seen ten or more times. The V gene is TRBV11-3, the J gene TRBJ2-2; the match to TRBD1 covers 11 bases. This CDR3 has 17 amino acids. Losses at the gene ends were 1 base for V and 4 bases for J; bases not matched to a gene: 5. Germline V gives CDR1 SGHNT, CDR2 YENEEA. The CDR3 loop reads CASSLGTGGGFTGELFF. CDR3 nucleotide sequence: TGTGCCAGCAGCTTAGGGACAGGGGGCGGTTTCACCGGGGAGCTGTTTTTT.

This clonotype was seen a handful of times. The chain recombines TRBV12-3 or TRBV12-4 with TRBJ1-4; D gene uncertain. V was cut by 3 bases and J by 8 bases, with 16 bases left in between. The CDR3 contains 15 residues. CDR3 in amino acids: CASSLADKGSEKLFF. The CDR3 bases are TGTGCCAGCAGTTTGGCCGACAAAGGGTCGGAAAAACTGTTTTTT.

The chain uses TRBV14 and TRBJ2-1; 9 bases fit TRBD2. The ends lost 3 bases at V and 7 bases at J; junction bases unmatched: 7. The germline V gene has CDR1 SGHDN and CDR2 FVKESK. The CDR3 consists of 15 residues. The CDR3 DNA follows: TGTGCCAGCAGCCATAGAGGTAGCGGGAGTAATGAGCAGTTCTTC. Protein sequence: CASSHRGSGSNEQFF.

V is TRBV20-1 and J is TRBJ2-3, with 8 nucleotides matching TRBD1. With 5 bases clipped from V and 5 bases from J, the junction kept 6 bases outside the gene matches. This CDR3 spans 13 amino acids. Germline assignment: CDR1 DFQATT and CDR2 SNEGSKA (reference sequence). The CDR3 sequence is CSARRTGLDTQYF. CDR3 sequence (DNA): TGCAGTGCTCGGAGGACAGGGTTAGATACGCAGTATTTT.

There are many counts of this clonotype. The chain is built from TRBV7-6 and TRBJ1-6, with a tentative D call TRBD1 (6 bases). Germline values: CDR1 SGHVS, CDR2 FNYEAQ. CDR3 size: 15 residues. Deletions cut 0 bases from V and 7 bases from J, with 10 bases between. CDR3 in DNA: TGTGCCAGCAGCTTAGCGGCAGGGGTAAATTCACCCCTCCACTTT. It encodes CASSLAAGVNSPLHF.

Many counts were recorded for this clonotype. V is TRBV20-1 and J is TRBJ2-5, with 13 bases that match TRBD2. The junction had 3 bases not matched to a gene; V was cut back by 3 bases and J by 2 bases. This CDR3 contains 15 residues. Germline V gene sequence: CDR1 DFQATT, CDR2 SNEGSKA (reference sequence). CDR3 protein: CSARTSGRTQETQYF. CDR3 in DNA: TGCAGTGCTAGGACTAGCGGGAGGACTCAAGAGACCCAGTACTTC.

This clonotype was seen at least ten times. This chain connects TRBV30 to TRBJ2-7; no firm D call. The V end lost 5 bases, the J end lost 5 bases, and 25 bases lay between the germline ends. This CDR3 has 16 amino acids. In germline, CDR1 is GTSNPN, CDR2 SVGIG (reference sequence). This CDR3 reads CAWAPLGQNRRNEQYF. The CDR3 DNA reads TGTGCCTGGGCGCCGCTAGGGCAGAACCGCCGGAACGAGCAGTACTTC.

This clonotype was recorded many times. The CDR3 protein is CASSFLLAEETQYF. CDR3 DNA: TGTGCCAGCAGCTTCCTACTAGCGGAAGAGACCCAGTACTTC. The rearrangement joins TRBV7-9 to TRBJ2-5; TRBD2 matches at 8 bases. The germline V gene encodes CDR1 SEHNR and CDR2 FQNEAQ (reference sequence). The CDR3 consists of 14 residues. The V segment lost 3 bases and the J segment 3 bases; nucleotides outside the gene matches: 3. Full variable domain (remainder filled in from reference TRBV7-9 and TRBJ2-5): DTGVSQNPRHKITKRGQNVTFRCDPISEHNRLYWYRQTLGQGPEFLTYFQNEAQLEKSRLLSDRFSAERPKGSFSTLEIQRTEQGDSAMYLCASSFLLAEETQYFGPGTRLLVL.